This TCR beta chain was sequenced for a study of T cell repertoires in cytomegalovirus infection. Points from the study as a whole: Public TCR beta family frequency separated CMV-and-HLA carriers, including in an independent cohort. The ex vivo response was dominated by HLA-C-restricted CMV-specific TCR beta clonotypes.

This clonotype came up many times. Its specificity is unknown. This CDR3 region has 15 residues. V shed 2 bases and J 4 bases; nucleotides not matched to a gene: 4. Germline-derived CDR1 and CDR2 are MNHNS and SASEGT. One entry per CDR3 protein, called by TCRdb with MiXCR from the reads. The sample lists 560,000 or so distinct CDR3 sequences; about 17% were seen once. The gene calls are TRBV6-1 and TRBJ1-4; 7 nucleotides match TRBD1. This receptor was taken from a human donor in good health (CMV status not recorded). Some clones in this sample may be carry-over from other donors' samples. The sequenced material came from CD8+ T cells from PBMCs. CDR3 in amino acids: CASSEWRDSNEKLFF. The CDR3 nucleotides read TGTGCCAGCAGTGAATGGAGGGACAGTAATGAAAAACTGTTTTTT.